This T cell receptor (beta chain) was retrieved from a study of T cell repertoires in cytomegalovirus infection. With 5 bases clipped from V and 9 bases from J, the junction kept 7 bases outside the gene matches. The CDR3 consists of 15 residues. Germline V gives CDR1 SGHAT, CDR2 FQNNGV. To note about this clonotype: Lacking the conserved final phenylalanine or tryptophan, this CDR3 likely reflects a read error.

TCRdb recomputed calls from the reads with MiXCR, one row per CDR3 protein. The data contain some 400,000 distinct CDR3 sequences, 15% to 20% of them singletons. J is TRBJ2-1 and V is TRBV11-2; 13 nucleotides match TRBD2. Sample: PBMCs. This TCR came from a human donor in good health (CMV status not recorded). Some clones in this sample may be carry-over from other donors' samples. DNA for the CDR3: TGTGCCAGCAGCCCGGGACTAGCGGGATTCTCTGAGCAGTTCTCC. It is translated as CASSPGLAGFSEQFS.